The 2 T cell receptor beta chains listed next were all sequenced from one sample in a study of tumor and adjacent non-tumor tissue in lung cancer. No cell sorting was done before RNA was extracted from the tissue. TCRbeta libraries were built with three rounds of nested PCR, modified from ARM-PCR. TCRdb reanalysed the multiplex PCR reads using MiXCR and keeps one entry per CDR3 protein. Of more than 90,000 distinct CDR3 sequences listed, about 70% are singletons. Sequencing was done on a sample of lung tumor tissue. The receptors come from a man in his 60s with non-small cell lung cancer.

Comments on this clonotype: A much larger clonotype is one base distant, so this may be a read error. The chain employs TRBV5-1 and TRBJ2-7; 7 nucleotides agree with TRBD2. Germline CDR1 is SGHRS and CDR2 is YFSETQ. The CDR3 consists of 13 residues. DNA for the CDR3: TGCGCCAGCAGTCCCGGGGGGTCCTACGACCAGTACTTC. Translation gives CASSPGGSYDQYF.

This clonotype was picked up a small number of times. This sequence may be a read error, since a much larger clone differs from it by one base. The chain joins TRBV30 to TRBJ2-7, with 7 positions matching TRBD1. The J call could be wrong; TRBJ2-1 is a better fit for the DNA end. The CDR3 consists of 14 residues. Germline V CDR1 and CDR2: GTSNPN, SVGIG (reference sequence). The CDR3 is CAWSVRDRVYEQFF. Written as DNA, the CDR3 is TGTGCCTGGAGTGTACGGGACAGAGTATACGAGCAGTTCTTC.